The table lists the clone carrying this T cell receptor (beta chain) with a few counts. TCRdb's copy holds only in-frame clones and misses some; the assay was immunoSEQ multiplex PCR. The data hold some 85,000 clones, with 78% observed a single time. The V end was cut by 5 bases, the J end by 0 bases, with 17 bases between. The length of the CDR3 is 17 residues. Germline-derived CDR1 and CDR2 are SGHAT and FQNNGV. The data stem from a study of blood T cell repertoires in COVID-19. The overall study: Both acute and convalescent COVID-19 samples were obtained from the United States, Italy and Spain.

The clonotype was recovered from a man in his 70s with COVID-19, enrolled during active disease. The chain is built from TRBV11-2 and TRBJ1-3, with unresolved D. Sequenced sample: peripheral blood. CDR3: CASSPHLAGVSGNTIYF. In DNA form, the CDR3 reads TGTGCCAGCAGCCCACACCTCGCAGGCGTCTCTGGAAACACCATATATTTT.